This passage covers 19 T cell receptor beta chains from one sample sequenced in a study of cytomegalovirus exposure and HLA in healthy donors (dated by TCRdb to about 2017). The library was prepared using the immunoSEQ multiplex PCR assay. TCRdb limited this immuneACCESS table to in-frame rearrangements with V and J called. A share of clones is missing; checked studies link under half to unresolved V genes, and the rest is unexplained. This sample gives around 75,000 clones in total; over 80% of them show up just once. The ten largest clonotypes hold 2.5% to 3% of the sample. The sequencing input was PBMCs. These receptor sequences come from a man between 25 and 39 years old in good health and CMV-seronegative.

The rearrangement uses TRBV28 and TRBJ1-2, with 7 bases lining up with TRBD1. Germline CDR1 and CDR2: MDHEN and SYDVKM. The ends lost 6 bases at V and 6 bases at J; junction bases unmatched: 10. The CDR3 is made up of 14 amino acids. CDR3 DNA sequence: TGTGCCAGCAGGAATACCGACAGGGTGGATGGCTACACCTTC. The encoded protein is CASRNTDRVDGYTF.

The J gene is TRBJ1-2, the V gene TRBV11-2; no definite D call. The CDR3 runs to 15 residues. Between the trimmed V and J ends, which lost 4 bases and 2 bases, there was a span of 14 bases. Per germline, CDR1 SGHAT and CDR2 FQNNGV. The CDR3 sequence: CASSSLRAGNYGYTF. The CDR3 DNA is TGTGCCAGCAGCTCCCTCCGGGCGGGGAACTATGGCTACACCTTC.

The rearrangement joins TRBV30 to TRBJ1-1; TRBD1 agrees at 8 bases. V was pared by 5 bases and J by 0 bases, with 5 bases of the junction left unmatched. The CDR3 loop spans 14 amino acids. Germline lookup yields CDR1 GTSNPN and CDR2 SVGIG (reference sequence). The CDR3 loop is CAWFRQGMNTEAFF. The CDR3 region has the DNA TGTGCCTGGTTTCGACAGGGGATGAACACTGAAGCTTTCTTT.

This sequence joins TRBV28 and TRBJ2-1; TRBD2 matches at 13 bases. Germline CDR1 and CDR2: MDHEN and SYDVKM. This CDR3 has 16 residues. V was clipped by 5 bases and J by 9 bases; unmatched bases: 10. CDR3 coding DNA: TGTGCCAGCAGTCCCCGACTAGCGGGGGGTGTAGGTGAGCAGTTCTTC. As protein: CASSPRLAGGVGEQFF. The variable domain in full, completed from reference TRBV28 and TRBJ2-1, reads DVKVTQSSRYLVKRTGEKVFLECVQDMDHENMFWYRQDPGLGLRLIYFSYDVKMKEKGDIPEGYSVSREKKERFSLILESASTNQTSMYLCASSPRLAGGVGEQFFGPGTRLTVL.

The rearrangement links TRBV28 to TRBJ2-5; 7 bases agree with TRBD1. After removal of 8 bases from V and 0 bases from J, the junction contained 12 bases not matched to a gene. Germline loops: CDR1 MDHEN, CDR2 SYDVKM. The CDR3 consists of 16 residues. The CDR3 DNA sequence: TGTGCCAGCGGACTGAACAGGGGTTGGTACCAAGAGACCCAGTACTTC. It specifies CASGLNRGWYQETQYF.

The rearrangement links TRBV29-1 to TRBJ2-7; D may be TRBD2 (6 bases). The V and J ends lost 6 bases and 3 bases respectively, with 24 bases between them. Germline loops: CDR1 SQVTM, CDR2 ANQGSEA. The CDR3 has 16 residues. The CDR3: CSVEGAGSSSDYEQYF. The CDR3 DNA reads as TGCAGCGTGGAGGGAGCAGGGTCGTCGAGTGACTACGAGCAGTACTTC.

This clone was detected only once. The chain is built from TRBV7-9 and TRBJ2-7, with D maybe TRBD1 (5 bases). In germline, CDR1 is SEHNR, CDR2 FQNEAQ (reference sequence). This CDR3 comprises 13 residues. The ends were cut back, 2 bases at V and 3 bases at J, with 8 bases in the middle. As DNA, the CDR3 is TGTGCCAGCAGCTTATTAGGGGTCTACGAGCAGTACTTC. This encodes CASSLLGVYEQYF.

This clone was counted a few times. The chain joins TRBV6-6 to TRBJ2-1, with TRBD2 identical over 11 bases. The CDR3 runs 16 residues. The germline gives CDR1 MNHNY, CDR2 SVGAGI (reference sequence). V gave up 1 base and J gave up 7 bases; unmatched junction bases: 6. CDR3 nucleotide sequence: TGTGCCAGCAGTTACTATCGAGGGACTAGCGGTAATGAGCAGTTCTTC. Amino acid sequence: CASSYYRGTSGNEQFF.

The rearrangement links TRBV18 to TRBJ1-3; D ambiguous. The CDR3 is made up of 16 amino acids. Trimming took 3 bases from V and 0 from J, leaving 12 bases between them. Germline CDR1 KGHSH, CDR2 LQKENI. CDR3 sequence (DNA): TGTGCCAGCTCACCTGCGGCCGTAGTCTCTGGAAACACCATATATTTT. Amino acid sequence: CASSPAAVVSGNTIYF.

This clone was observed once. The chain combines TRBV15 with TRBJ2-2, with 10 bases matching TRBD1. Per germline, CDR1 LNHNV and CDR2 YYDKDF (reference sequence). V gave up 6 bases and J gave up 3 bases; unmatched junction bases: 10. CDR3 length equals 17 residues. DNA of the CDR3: TGTGCCACCAGGGGACAGGGGAGTAGGAGTGACACCGGGGAGCTGTTTTTT. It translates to CATRGQGSRSDTGELFF.

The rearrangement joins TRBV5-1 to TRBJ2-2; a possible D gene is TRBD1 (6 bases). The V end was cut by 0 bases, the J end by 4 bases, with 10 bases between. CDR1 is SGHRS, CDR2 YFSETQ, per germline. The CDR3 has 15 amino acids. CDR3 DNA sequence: TGCGCCAGCAGCTTGGTACAGGGCAGCACCGGGGAGCTGTTTTTT. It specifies CASSLVQGSTGELFF. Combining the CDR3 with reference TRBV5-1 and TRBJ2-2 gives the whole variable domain KAGVTQTPRYLIKTRGQQVTLSCSPISGHRSVSWYQQTPGQGLQFLFEYFSETQRNKGNFPGRFSGRQFSNSRSEMNVSTLELGDSALYLCASSLVQGSTGELFFGEGSRLTVL.

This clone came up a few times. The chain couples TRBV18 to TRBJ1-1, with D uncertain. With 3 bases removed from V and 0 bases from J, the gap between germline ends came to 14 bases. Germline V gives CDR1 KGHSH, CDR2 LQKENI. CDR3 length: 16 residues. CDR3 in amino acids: CASSPGGSRMNTEAFF. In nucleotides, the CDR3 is TGTGCCAGCTCACCCGGTGGGTCCAGGATGAACACTGAAGCTTTCTTT.

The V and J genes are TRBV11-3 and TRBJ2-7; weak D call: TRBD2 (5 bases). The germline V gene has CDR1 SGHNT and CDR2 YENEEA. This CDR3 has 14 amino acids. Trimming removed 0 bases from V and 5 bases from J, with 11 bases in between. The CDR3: CASSLDPEADEQYV. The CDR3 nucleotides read TGTGCCAGCAGCTTAGACCCTGAAGCGGACGAGCAGTACGTC.

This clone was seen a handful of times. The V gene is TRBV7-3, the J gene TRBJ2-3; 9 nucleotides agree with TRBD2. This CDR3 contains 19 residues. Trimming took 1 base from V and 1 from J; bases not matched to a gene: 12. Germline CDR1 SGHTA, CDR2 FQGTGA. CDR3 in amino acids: CASSLIVGGGASGTDTQYF. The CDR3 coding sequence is TGTGCCAGCAGCTTAATAGTAGGCGGGGGGGCCTCGGGCACAGATACGCAGTATTTT.

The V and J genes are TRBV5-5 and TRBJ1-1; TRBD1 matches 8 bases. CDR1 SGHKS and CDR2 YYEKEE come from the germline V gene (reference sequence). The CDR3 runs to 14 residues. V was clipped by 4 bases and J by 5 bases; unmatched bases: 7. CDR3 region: CASSGWDRLTEAFF. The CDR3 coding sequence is TGTGCCAGCAGCGGATGGGACAGGTTAACTGAAGCTTTCTTT.

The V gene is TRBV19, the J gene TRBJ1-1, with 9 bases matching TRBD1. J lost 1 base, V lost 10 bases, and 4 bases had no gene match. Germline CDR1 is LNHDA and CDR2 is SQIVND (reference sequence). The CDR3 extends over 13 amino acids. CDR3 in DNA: TGTGCCACCGCGGACAGGGGGAACACTGAAGCTTTCTTT. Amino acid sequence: CATADRGNTEAFF.

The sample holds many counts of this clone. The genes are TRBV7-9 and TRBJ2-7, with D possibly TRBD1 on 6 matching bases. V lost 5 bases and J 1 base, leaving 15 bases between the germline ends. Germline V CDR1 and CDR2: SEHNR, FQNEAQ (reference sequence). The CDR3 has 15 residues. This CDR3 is CASSDFRQESYEQYV. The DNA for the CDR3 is TGTGCCAGCAGCGACTTTAGACAGGAGTCCTACGAGCAGTACGTC.

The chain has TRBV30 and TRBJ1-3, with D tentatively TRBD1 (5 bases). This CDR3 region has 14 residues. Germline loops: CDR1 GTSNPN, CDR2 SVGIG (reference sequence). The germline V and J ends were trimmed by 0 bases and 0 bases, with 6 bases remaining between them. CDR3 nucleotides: TGTGCCTGGAGTGTCGGGGGCTCTGGAAACACCATATATTTT. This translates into CAWSVGGSGNTIYF.

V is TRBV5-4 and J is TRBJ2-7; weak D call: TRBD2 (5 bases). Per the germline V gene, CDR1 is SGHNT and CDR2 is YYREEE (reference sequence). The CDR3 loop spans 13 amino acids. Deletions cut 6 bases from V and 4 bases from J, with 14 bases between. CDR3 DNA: TGTGCCAGCAAAGACCCAGGCGGGTACGAGCAGTACTTC. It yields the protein CASKDPGGYEQYF.